This T cell receptor beta chain is drawn from a study of T cells in localized non-small cell lung cancer. Study-level points and caveats: Tumor showed lower T cell clonality than uninvolved adjacent lung, where it was highest.

About this clone: Its antigen is currently unknown.

With V trimmed by 4 bases and J by 2 bases, 5 bases remained unmatched. There are 15 residues in the CDR3. The germline V gene has CDR1 SNHLY and CDR2 FYNNEI. Assay: immunoSEQ multiplex PCR; the TCRdb copy retains only in-frame clones and omits some. The sample lists 25,000 to 30,000 clones; 70% to 90% were seen once. The chain carries TRBV2 and TRBJ2-1; 7 positions agree with TRBD2. The sequence was obtained from a woman aged 18 to 55 with stage I lung adenocarcinoma. The material was peripheral blood, obtained before any cancer treatment. The CDR3 protein is CASSVDLAAYNEQFF. DNA for the CDR3: TGTGCCAGCAGTGTTGACCTAGCGGCCTACAATGAGCAGTTCTTC.